The rows below give T cell receptor beta chains drawn from one sample of a study of OX40 agonist ivuxolimab in advanced cancers. Sequenced by immunoSEQ multiplex PCR; TCRdb stores in-frame clones only, minus some. The table lists roughly 13,000 clones, 76% of them singletons. The sample in question was CD4+ or CD8+ T cells sorted from blood, obtained in a trial of the OX40 agonist ivuxolimab. Source of these receptors: an adult with an advanced solid tumor such as melanoma, head and neck, liver or kidney cancer. The CDR3 runs from the conserved cysteine through the conserved F or W. Expanded clones get a size class; other rows say once, few or many, or leave the size out.

V gene: TRBV25-1; clone size: -; J gene: TRBJ2-3; CDR3 protein: CASSASMADTQYF
V gene: TRBV7-9; clone size: once; J gene: TRBJ1-1; CDR3 protein: CASSLVVLTGGNTEAFF
V gene: TRBV21-1; clone size: -; J gene: TRBJ2-1; CDR3 protein: CANEQGRRPDGEQFF
V gene: TRBV5-7; clone size: once; J gene: TRBJ2-2; CDR3 protein: CASSLGRGVGELFF
V gene: TRBV4-3; clone size: -; J gene: TRBJ2-7; CDR3 protein: CASSREARAEQYF
V gene: TRBV13; clone size: once; J gene: TRBJ2-7; CDR3 protein: CASRRRQGRGYEQYF
V gene: TRBV13; clone size: -; J gene: TRBJ1-1; CDR3 protein: CASSPQGTEAFF
V gene: TRBV4-1; clone size: -; J gene: TRBJ2-2; CDR3 protein: CASSQTHGGELFF
V gene: TRBV6-5; clone size: -; J gene: TRBJ2-3; CDR3 protein: CASIKADTQYF
V gene: TRBV9; clone size: -; J gene: TRBJ2-7; CDR3 protein: CASSVEPGLPNSHEQYF
V gene: TRBV9; clone size: -; J gene: TRBJ2-3; CDR3 protein: CASSVGGPSTDTQYF
V gene: TRBV27; clone size: once; J gene: TRBJ2-5; CDR3 protein: CASSLLSTKETQYF
V gene: TRBV9; clone size: few; J gene: TRBJ2-7; CDR3 protein: CASSPGLASSYEQYF
V gene: TRBV6-6; clone size: -; J gene: TRBJ1-5; CDR3 protein: CASSYNNQVRAHF
V gene: TRBV7-3; clone size: once; J gene: TRBJ2-3; CDR3 protein: CASSLALTDTQYF
V gene: TRBV5-5; clone size: -; J gene: TRBJ2-7; CDR3 protein: CASGLGSYEQYF
V gene: TRBV6-6; clone size: -; J gene: TRBJ1-1; CDR3 protein: CASTQEGTEAFF
V gene: TRBV4-3; clone size: -; J gene: TRBJ1-1; CDR3 protein: CASSQDRGGAEAFF
V gene: TRBV9; clone size: -; J gene: TRBJ2-5; CDR3 protein: CASSDQTGTETQYF
V gene: TRBV10-3; clone size: -; J gene: TRBJ2-5; CDR3 protein: CAISEPAGGETQYF
V gene: TRBV6-6; clone size: -; J gene: TRBJ2-7; CDR3 protein: CASSQDGTTSYEQYF
V gene: TRBV20-1; clone size: -; J gene: TRBJ2-7; CDR3 protein: CSARSGREQYF
V gene: TRBV9; clone size: once; J gene: TRBJ1-1; CDR3 protein: CASSVGTGKMGTEAFF
V gene: TRBV14; clone size: -; J gene: TRBJ2-5; CDR3 protein: CASSQVGIEETQYF
V gene: TRBV7-9; clone size: -; J gene: TRBJ2-7; CDR3 protein: CASSSWTDEQYF
V gene: TRBV13; clone size: -; J gene: TRBJ1-1; CDR3 protein: CASSSRNRDRATEAFF
V gene: TRBV6-5; clone size: -; J gene: TRBJ2-1; CDR3 protein: CASMMGGSSYNEQFF